These T cell receptor beta chains were read from a single sample in a study of T cell changes during pregnancy in multiple sclerosis. Measured with immunoSEQ multiplex PCR; TCRdb has only the in-frame clones, and not every one. The sample yields about 12,000 clones, 86% seen once. The sequencing used CD8+ T cells from peripheral blood mononuclear cells, collected in the second trimester of pregnancy. The receptor set was obtained from a female donor in good health, enrolled as a control in a pregnancy study. Each CDR3 is given with its conserved first and last residue.

cdr3_length v_call cdr3_aa
15 TRBV7-8 CASSLPSGITETQYF
14 TRBV4-1 CASSQGTGNYEQYF
15 TRBV5-1 CASSPDWGTSYEQYF
13 TRBV2 CATVDRDSYGYTF
14 TRBV6-5 CASSYETGGNEQFF
15 TRBV7-2 CASSHSGRGYNEQFF
12 TRBV4-3 CASSGGYNEQFF
17 TRBV18 CASSNRDRGRPPYEQYF
14 TRBV2 CASSEAGQRTEAFF
15 TRBV6-5 CASSPTSGDYNEQFF
16 TRBV6-4 CASSDHPGQGISGYTF
14 TRBV9 CASSVAGTGDGYTF
13 TRBV4-3 CASRGQYNTEAFF
16 TRBV9 CASSVSSGGAADTQYF
14 TRBV7-9 CASRTSGLNTEQYF
15 TRBV27 CASSLVRGPTDTQYF
16 TRBV6-6 CASRPRTSGTEETQYF
11 TRBV5-1 CASSLAGEQFF
11 TRBV28 CASSPLNEQFF
13 TRBV19 CASSLSGPGELFF
12 TRBV5-6 CASSRGGTEAFF
14 TRBV13 CASSLTQGRNEQFF
12 TRBV27 CASSPTGVEQYF
18 TRBV30 CAWSPGQPSRTMNTEAFF
13 TRBV6-1 CASSTGDYYGYTF
14 TRBV6-5 CASSYDADQETQYF
18 TRBV21-1 CASSKRLYRSATNEKLFF
17 TRBV9 CASSGPLPTGVNTEAFF
12 TRBV10-3 CAISDGATEAFF
16 TRBV4-1 CASSHLTGGAGEKLFF
13 TRBV29-1 CSVEPPAPYGYTF
14 TRBV4-2 CASSPGLSTDTQYF
14 TRBV5-5 CASSLDGTLDGYTF
16 TRBV13 CASSLGPQGYGNTIYF
11 TRBV28 CRDRGRCEQYF
15 TRBV4-1 CASSLSGTPSYEQYF
13 TRBV4-3 CASSPSSEDTQYF
15 TRBV6-5 CASSYSTSGSSEQFF
15 TRBV27 CASSLGLAGGDTQYF
15 TRBV18 CASSSREASPYEQYF